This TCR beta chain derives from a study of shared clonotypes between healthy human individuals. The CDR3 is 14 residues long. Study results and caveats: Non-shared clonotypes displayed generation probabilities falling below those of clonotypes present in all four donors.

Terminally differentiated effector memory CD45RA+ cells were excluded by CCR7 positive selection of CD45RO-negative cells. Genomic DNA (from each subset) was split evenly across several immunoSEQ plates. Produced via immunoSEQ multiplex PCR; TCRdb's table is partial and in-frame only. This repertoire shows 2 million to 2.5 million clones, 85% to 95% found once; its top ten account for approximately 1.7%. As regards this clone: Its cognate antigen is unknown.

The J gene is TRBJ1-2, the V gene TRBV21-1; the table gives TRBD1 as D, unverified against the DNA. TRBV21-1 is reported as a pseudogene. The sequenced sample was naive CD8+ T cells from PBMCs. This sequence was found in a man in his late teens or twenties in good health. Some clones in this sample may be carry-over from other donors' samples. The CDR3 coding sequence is TGTGCCAGCAGCCTTTCCACCACCCACAATGGCTACACCTTC. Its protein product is CASSLSTTHNGYTF.